This T cell receptor beta chain was recovered during a study of cytotoxic CD8 clonotypes in ibrutinib-treated CLL (dated by TCRdb to the early 2020s). Regarding the research as a whole: The cohort had 11 relapsed/refractory and approximately 15 treatment-naive patients; around 17 were IGHV unmutated. Patients were still on ibrutinib when every remission and progressive disease sample was collected. The response samples were drawn at a median of approximately twelve months into treatment, with a range of about 6 to 40 months. Of the approximately 90 people in the trial, approximately 28 had longitudinal samples available. On average, each sample had roughly 260,000 productive templates and more than 85,000 productive rearrangements. Cryopreserved peripheral blood mononuclear cells were collected before treatment, at response, and at either disease progression or sustained remission. Responses were partial in approximately 24 patients and complete in 2; after median approximately 67 months follow-up, roughly 14 stayed in remission and 12 progressed.

Each clonotype received, on average, 10x coverage in deep resolution sequencing performed on a MiSeq, where the target depth lay between 1 in 1 million and 1 in 200,000 T cells. The immunoSEQ hsTCRB Kit was used to generate the TCR beta libraries. The published analysis was carried out like this. ImmunoSEQ Data Assistant and ImmunoSEQ Analyzer were used for data analysis, and V, D and J genes were assigned according to IMGT definitions. Clonality, which ranges from 0 to 1, was calculated as one minus the normalized Shannon entropy of productive rearrangement frequencies. Public clonotype analysis was restricted to overrepresented clonotypes comprising at least 0.05% of each patient's repertoire. Some 13 age-matched healthy donor repertoires from immuneACCESS served as clonality controls. What TCRdb holds here is the immuneACCESS table cut down to in-frame rearrangements. Part of the clones is not present; checked against another copy, under half of the missing clones reflect an unresolved V gene, and the others are unexplained. For V, J and clone size, that table is used; D and trimming come from the DNA. The sample contains nearly 25,000 clones, roughly 70% of them found a single time. The top ten hold roughly half of the sample.

To note about this clone: Its binding antigen is unknown. It has no much larger one-base neighbor in the sample; base qualities were not kept.

The paper's findings and limits, for the study overall: Sampling times were not matched between sustained-remission and progressing patients, and lymph node repertoires were not studied. Baseline clonality exceeded that of age-matched healthy donors and correlated strongly with circulating CD8+ T-cell counts. At ibrutinib response clonality went up, during sustained remission it held steady, and at progression it dropped back toward baseline. Public clonotypes were rare and either shrank or stayed stable during treatment, and the rise in clonality at ibrutinib response reflected expansion of private clonotypes.

The CDR1 and CDR2 encoded by the germline V gene are SGHVS and FQNEAQ. The V end loses 1 base and the J end loses 0 bases, and a stretch of 3 bases separates them. The CDR3 numbers 14 residues from cysteine through phenylalanine. The entry retains the CDR3 DNA only, 42 bases that are in frame from base 1. Per the publication, the time point label means: approximately 11 months on ibrutinib. For TCR beta library preparation, about 2 micrograms of genomic DNA was extracted from cryopreserved PBMCs. Longitudinal blood samples from CLL patients on ibrutinib monotherapy underwent high-throughput TCR beta sequencing. Patients were enrolled in a phase 2 open-label single-center ibrutinib monotherapy trial.

The sequencing used PBMCs, collected after 12 months of ibrutinib treatment. This clonotype was obtained from a human donor with chronic lymphocytic leukemia. The rearranged segments are TRBV7-8 and TRBJ1-4; the D gene cannot be named for sure. In nucleotide form, the sequence is TGTGCCAGCAGCTTAGAGCCAACTAATGAAAAACTGTTTTTT. Its coded protein is CASSLEPTNEKLFF.